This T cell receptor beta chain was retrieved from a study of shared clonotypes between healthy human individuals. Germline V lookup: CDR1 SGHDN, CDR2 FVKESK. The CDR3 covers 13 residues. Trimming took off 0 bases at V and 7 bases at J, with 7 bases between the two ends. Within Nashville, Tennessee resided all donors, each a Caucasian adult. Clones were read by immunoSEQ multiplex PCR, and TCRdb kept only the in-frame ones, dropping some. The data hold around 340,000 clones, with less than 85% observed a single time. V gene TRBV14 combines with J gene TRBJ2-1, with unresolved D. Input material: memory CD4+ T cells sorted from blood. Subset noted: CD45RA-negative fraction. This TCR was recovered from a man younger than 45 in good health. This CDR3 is CASSQDRLNEQFF. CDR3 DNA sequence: TGTGCCAGCAGCCAAGATAGGTTAAATGAGCAGTTCTTC.